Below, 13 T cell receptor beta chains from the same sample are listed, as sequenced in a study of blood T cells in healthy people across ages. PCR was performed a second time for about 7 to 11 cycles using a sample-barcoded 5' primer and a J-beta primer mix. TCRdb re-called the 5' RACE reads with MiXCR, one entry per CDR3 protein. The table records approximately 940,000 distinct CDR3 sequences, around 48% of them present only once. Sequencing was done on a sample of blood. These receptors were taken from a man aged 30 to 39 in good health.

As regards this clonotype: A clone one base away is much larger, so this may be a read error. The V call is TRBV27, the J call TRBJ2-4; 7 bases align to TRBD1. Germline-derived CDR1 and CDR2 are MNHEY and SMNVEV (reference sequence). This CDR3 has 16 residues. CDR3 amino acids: CAGREGGSLTKNIQYF. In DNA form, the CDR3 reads TGTGCCGGCAGGGAAGGGGGCAGTTTGACCAAAAACATTCAGTACTTC.

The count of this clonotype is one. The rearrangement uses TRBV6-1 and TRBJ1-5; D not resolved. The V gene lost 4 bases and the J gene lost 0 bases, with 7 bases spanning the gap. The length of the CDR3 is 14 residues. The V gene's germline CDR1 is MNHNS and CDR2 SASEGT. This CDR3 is CASSGTFSNQPQHF. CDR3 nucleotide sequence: TGTGCCAGCAGTGGGACTTTTAGCAATCAGCCCCAGCATTTT.

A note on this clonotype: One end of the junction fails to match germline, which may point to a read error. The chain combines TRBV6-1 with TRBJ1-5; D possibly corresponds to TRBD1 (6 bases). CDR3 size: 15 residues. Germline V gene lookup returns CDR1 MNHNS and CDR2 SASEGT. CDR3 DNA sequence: TGTGCCAGCAGTGAAACAGGGTTCCACAATCAGCCTCAGCATTTT. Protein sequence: CASSETGFHNQPQHF.

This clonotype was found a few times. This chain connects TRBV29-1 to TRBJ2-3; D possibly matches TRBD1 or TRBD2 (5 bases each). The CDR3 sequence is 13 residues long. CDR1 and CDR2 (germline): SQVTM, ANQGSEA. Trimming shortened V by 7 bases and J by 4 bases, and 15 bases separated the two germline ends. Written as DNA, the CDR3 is TGCAGCGATGGACCGGGACGGGCAGATACGCAGTATTTT. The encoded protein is CSDGPGRADTQYF.

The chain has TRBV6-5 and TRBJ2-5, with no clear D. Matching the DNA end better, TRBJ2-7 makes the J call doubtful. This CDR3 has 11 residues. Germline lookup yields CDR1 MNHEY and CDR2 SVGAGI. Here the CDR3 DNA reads TGTGCCAGCAGGGACGGGTCCGAGCAGTACTTC. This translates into CASRDGSEQYF.

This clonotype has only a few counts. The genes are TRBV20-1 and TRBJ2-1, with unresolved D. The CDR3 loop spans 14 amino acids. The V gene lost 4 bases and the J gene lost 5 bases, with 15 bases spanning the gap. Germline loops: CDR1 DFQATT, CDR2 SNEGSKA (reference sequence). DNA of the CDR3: TGCAGTGCTAAGAGAGTGCTACGGAACAATGAGCAGTTCTTC. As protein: CSAKRVLRNNEQFF.

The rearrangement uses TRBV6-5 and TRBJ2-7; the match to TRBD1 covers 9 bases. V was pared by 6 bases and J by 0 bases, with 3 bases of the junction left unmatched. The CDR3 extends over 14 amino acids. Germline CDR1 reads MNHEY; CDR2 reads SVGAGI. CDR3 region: CASSKQGASYEQYF. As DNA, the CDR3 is TGTGCCAGCAGCAAACAGGGGGCCTCCTACGAGCAGTACTTC.

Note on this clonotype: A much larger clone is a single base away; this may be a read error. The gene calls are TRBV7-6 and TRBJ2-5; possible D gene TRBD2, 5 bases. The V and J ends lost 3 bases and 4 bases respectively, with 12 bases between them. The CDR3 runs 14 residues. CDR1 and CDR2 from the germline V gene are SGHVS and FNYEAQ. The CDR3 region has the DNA TGTGCCAGCAGCTTTGAAAATCGGGGAGAGACCCAGTACTTC. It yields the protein CASSFENRGETQYF.

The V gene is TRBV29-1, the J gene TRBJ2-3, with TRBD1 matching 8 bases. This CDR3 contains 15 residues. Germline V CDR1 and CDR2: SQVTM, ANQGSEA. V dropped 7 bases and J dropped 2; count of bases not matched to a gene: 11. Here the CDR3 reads CSAVATGALTDTQYF. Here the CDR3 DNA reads TGCAGCGCCGTAGCGACAGGGGCCCTCACAGATACGCAGTATTTT.

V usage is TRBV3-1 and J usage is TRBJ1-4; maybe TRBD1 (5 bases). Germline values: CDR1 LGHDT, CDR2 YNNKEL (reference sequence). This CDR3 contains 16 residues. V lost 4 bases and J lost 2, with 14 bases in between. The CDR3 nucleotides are TGTGCCAGCAGCCGTCCCACGGGGGTGACTAATGAAAAACTGTTTTTT. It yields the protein CASSRPTGVTNEKLFF.

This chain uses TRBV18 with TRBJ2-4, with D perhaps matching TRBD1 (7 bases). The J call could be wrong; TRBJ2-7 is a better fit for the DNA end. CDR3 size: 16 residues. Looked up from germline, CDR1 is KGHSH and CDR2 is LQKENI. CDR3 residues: CASSLGRTGGAYEQYF. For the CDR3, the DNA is TGTGCCAGCTCACTGGGGAGGACAGGAGGAGCCTACGAGCAGTACTTC.

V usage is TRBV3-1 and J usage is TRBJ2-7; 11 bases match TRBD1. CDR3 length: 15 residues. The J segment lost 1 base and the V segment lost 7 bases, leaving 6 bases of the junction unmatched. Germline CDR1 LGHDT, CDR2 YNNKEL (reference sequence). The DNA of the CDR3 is TGTGCCAGCACTACAGGGACAGGGGGTTCCTACGAGCAGTACTTC. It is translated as CASTTGTGGSYEQYF.

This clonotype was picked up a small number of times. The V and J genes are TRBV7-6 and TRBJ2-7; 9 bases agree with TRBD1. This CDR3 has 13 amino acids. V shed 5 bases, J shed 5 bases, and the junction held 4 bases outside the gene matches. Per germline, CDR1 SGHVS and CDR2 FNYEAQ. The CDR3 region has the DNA TGTGCCAGCAGCACACGGGACAGGGACGAGCAGTACTTC. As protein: CASSTRDRDEQYF. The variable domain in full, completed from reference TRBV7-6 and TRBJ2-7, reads GAGVSQSPRYKVTKRGQDVALRCDPISGHVSLYWYRQALGQGPEFLTYFNYEAQQDKSGLPNDRFSAERPEGSISTLTIQRTEQRDSAMYRCASSTRDRDEQYFGPGTRLTVT.